The text below deals with one T cell receptor (beta chain). The CDR3 sequence is 17 residues long. Germline CDR1 and CDR2: LNHDA and SQIVND (reference sequence). The J segment lost 2 bases and the V segment lost 6 bases, leaving 13 bases of the junction unmatched. Primers for the PCR totalled 60 Vbeta and 13 Jbeta. Data came from immunoSEQ multiplex PCR; TCRdb stores just in-frame clones and leaves some out. The table has more than 140,000 clones, roughly 79% seen once. The record originates from a study of cytomegalovirus exposure and HLA in healthy donors. Participants comprised healthy donors of bone marrow.

The sequence was collected from a male donor in good health and CMV-seronegative. V gene TRBV19 combines with J gene TRBJ2-4; 7 positions match TRBD1. Specimen: PBMCs. The DNA for the CDR3 is TGTGCCAGTAGCCCAGGGACAGCCACGGGGTCCAAAAACATTCAGTACTTC. It specifies CASSPGTATGSKNIQYF.